Shown below are 9 T cell receptor beta chains from a single sample sequenced in a study of PD-1 blockade in classical Hodgkin lymphoma. Some clones are missing from TCRdb's copy, which holds only in-frame ones; the method was immunoSEQ multiplex PCR. The sample lists tens of thousands of clones; about 82% were seen once. Time point reported: cycle 4 day 1 (C4D1), after 6 weeks of nivolumab. In every patient, relapse followed autologous stem cell transplantation, while exposure to brentuximab vedotin differed. CD4+ T cells were purified from thawed PBMCs by magnetic negative selection. Sequencing was performed on CD4+ T cells from blood, taken before the fourth cycle of nivolumab. The receptors derive from a human donor with classical Hodgkin lymphoma.

The V call is TRBV5-1, the J call TRBJ1-3; tentatively, D is TRBD1 (6 bases). V lost 3 bases, J lost 2 bases, and 12 bases lay in between. The CDR3 is 15 amino acids. Germline CDR1 is SGHRS and CDR2 is YFSETQ. The CDR3 reads CASSSDTGTGNTIYF. CDR3 in DNA: TGCGCCAGCAGCTCCGACACAGGGACTGGAAACACCATATATTTT.

The gene calls are TRBV7-9 and TRBJ2-5; 12 bases match TRBD1. CDR1 and CDR2 from the germline V gene are SEHNR and FQNEAQ (reference sequence). Losses at the gene ends were 5 bases for V and 4 bases for J; bases not matched to a gene: 5. The CDR3 has 15 residues. The CDR3 sequence: CASSRGDRGPETQYF. CDR3 DNA: TGTGCCAGCAGCCGGGGGGACAGGGGGCCAGAGACCCAGTACTTC.

The chain uses TRBV18 and TRBJ1-1; the D gene is possibly TRBD1 (5 bases). In germline, CDR1 is KGHSH, CDR2 LQKENI. The CDR3 is made up of 13 amino acids. V gave up 4 bases and J gave up 3 bases, with 9 bases separating them. The CDR3: CASSLGGDTEAFF. DNA for the CDR3: TGTGCCAGCTCACTGGGGGGGGACACTGAAGCTTTCTTT.

The chain has TRBV18 and TRBJ2-7; possibly TRBD1 for D (5 bases). From germline, CDR1 is KGHSH and CDR2 LQKENI. V lost 2 bases and J 1 base, leaving 15 bases between the germline ends. This CDR3 comprises 16 residues. CDR3 sequence (DNA): TGTGCCAGCTCACCATTTCTATCGACAGAATCCTACGAGCAGTACTTC. It specifies CASSPFLSTESYEQYF. The full variable domain, with the rest looked up from reference TRBV18 and TRBJ2-7, is NAGVMQNPRHLVRRRGQEARLRCSPMKGHSHVYWYRQLPEEGLKFMVYLQKENIIDESGMPKERFSAEFPKEGPSILRIQQVVRGDSAAYFCASSPFLSTESYEQYFGPGTRLTVT.

The chain links TRBV6-6 to TRBJ1-3; D is perhaps TRBD1 (5 bases). This CDR3 has 16 amino acids. V was trimmed by 6 bases and J by 3 bases, leaving 18 bases between them. CDR1 and CDR2 (germline): MNHNY, SVGAGI (reference sequence). The CDR3 protein is CASRDPRELNGNTIYF. DNA for the CDR3: TGTGCCAGCAGAGACCCCAGGGAGTTGAATGGAAACACCATATATTTT.

The V and J genes are TRBV12-5 and TRBJ1-2; D is perhaps TRBD1 (6 bases). Between the trimmed V and J ends, which lost 1 base and 7 bases, there was a span of 10 bases. Germline CDR1 LGHNT, CDR2 FRNRAP. The CDR3 is 13 residues long. The CDR3 loop is CASGLDRVGGYTF. CDR3 nucleotide sequence: TGTGCTAGTGGTTTGGACAGGGTTGGTGGCTACACCTTC.

V gene TRBV10-2 combines with J gene TRBJ2-2; a possible D gene is TRBD2 (6 bases). Germline-derived CDR1 and CDR2 are WSHSY and SAAADI. The V and J ends lost 0 bases and 0 bases respectively, with 8 bases between them. This CDR3 contains 16 residues. The CDR3 here is CASSESAGPNTGELFF. The DNA of the CDR3 is TGCGCCAGCAGTGAGTCGGCGGGACCGAACACCGGGGAGCTGTTTTTT.

This clone was seen once. CDR3 nucleotide sequence: TGCGCCAGCAGCTTGGGAAGATTGTCAGCAGGCACAGATACGCAGTATTTT. It is translated as CASSLGRLSAGTDTQYF. The chain uses TRBV5-1 and TRBJ2-3; no clear D. CDR3 length: 17 amino acids. Germline V lookup: CDR1 SGHRS, CDR2 YFSETQ. With 0 bases removed from V and 1 base from J, the gap between germline ends came to 15 bases.

V and J are TRBV2 and TRBJ1-4; D perhaps matches TRBD1 (6 bases). There are 14 residues in the CDR3. The germline CDR1 and CDR2 sequences are SNHLY and FYNNEI. The ends were cut back, 7 bases at V and 3 bases at J, with 12 bases in the middle. The CDR3 reads CASKPGQANEKLFF. In DNA form, the CDR3 reads TGTGCCAGCAAACCGGGACAAGCTAATGAAAAACTGTTTTTT.